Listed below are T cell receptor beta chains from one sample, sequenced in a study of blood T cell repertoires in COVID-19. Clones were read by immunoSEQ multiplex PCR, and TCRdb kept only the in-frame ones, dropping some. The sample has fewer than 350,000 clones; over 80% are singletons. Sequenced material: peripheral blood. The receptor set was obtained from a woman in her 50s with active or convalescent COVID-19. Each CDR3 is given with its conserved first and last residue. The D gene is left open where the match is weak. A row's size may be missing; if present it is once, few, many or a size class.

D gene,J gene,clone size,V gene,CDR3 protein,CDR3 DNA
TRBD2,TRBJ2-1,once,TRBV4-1,CASSQVTSGIYNEQFF,TGCGCCAGCAGCCAAGTTACTAGCGGGATTTACAATGAGCAGTTCTTC
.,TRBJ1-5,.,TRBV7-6,CASSPGLGASNQPQHF,TGTGCCAGCAGCCCAGGCCTAGGGGCGTCCAATCAGCCCCAGCATTTT
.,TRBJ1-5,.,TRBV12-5,CASGSKDLNGSISSNQPQHF,TGTGCTAGTGGTTCGAAGGACCTAAATGGGAGTATATCGAGCAATCAGCCCCAGCATTTT
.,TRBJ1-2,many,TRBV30,CAWRQDISGYTF,TGTGCCTGGAGGCAGGACATCTCTGGCTACACCTTC
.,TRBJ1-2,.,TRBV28,CASSPSDRTYGYTF,TGTGCCAGCAGTCCTTCCGACAGGACCTATGGCTACACCTTC
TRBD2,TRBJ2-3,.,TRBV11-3,CASSLTSGSTDTQYF,TGTGCCAGCAGCTTGACTAGCGGGAGCACAGATACGCAGTATTTT
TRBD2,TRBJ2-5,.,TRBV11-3,CASSLGMNSAGGETQYF,TGTGCCAGCAGCTTAGGGATGAATTCGGCGGGAGGGGAGACCCAGTACTTC
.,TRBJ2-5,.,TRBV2,CASSVNTRKVETQYF,TGTGCCAGCAGTGTAAACACCAGGAAAGTGGAGACCCAGTACTTC
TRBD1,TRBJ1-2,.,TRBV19,CASRGDSRGLNYGYTF,TGTGCCAGTAGAGGGGATAGCAGGGGGCTGAACTATGGCTACACCTTC
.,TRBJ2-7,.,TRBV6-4,CASRCSPGRGSYEQYF,TGTGCCAGCAGGTGCTCCCCCGGGCGGGGAAGCTACGAGCAGTACTTC
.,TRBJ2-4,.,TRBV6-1,CASSEVDSQRTKNIQYF,TGTGCCAGCAGTGAAGTGGACAGCCAAAGGACCAAAAACATTCAGTACTTC